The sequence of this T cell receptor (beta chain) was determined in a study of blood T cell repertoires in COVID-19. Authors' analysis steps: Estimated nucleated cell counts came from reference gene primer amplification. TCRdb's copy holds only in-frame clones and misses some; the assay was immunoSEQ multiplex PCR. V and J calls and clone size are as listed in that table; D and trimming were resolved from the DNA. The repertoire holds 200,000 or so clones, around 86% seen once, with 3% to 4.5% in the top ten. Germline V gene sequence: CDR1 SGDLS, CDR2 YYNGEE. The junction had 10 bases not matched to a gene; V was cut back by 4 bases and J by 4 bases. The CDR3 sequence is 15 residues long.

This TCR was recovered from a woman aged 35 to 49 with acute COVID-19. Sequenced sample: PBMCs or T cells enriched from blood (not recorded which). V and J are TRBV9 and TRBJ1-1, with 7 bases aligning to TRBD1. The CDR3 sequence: CASSPRQGPGTEAFF. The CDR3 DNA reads TGTGCCAGCAGCCCACGACAGGGACCGGGCACTGAAGCTTTCTTT.